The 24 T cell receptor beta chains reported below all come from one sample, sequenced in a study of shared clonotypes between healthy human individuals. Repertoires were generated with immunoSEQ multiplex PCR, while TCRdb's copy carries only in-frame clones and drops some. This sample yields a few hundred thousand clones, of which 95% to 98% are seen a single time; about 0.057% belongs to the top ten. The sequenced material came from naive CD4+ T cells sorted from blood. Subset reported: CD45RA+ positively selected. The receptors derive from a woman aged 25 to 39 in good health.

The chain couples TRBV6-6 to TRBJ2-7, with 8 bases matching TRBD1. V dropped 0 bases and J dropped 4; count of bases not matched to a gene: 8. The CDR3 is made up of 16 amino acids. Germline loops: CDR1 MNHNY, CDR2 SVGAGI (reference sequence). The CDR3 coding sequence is TGTGCCAGCAGTTACTCCCCCGGACAGGGAAGTTACGAGCAGTACTTC. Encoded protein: CASSYSPGQGSYEQYF.

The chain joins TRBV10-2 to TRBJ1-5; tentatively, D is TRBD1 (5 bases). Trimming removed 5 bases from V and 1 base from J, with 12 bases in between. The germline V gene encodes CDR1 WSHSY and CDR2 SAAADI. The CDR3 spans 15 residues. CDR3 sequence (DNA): TGCGCCAGCAGTTTCCGGGGCAAGAGCAATCAGCCCCAGCATTTT. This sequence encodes CASSFRGKSNQPQHF.

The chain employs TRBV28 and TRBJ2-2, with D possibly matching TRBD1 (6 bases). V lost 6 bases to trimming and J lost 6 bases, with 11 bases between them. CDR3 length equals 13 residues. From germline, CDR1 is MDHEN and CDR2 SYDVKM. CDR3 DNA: TGTGCCAGCAGACAGGGTATCGCCGGGGAGCTGTTTTTT. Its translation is CASRQGIAGELFF.

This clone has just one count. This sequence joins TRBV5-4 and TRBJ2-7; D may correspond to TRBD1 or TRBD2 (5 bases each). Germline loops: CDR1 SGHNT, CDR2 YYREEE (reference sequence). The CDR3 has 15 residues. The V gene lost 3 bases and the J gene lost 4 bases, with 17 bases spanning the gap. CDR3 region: CASSSLENGAYEQYF. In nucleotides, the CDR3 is TGTGCCAGCAGCTCACTAGAAAACGGGGCTTACGAGCAGTACTTC.

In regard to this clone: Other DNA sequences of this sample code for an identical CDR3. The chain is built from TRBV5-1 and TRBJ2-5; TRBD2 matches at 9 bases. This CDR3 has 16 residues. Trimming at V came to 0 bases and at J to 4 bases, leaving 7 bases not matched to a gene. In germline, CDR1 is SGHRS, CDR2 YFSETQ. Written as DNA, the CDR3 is TGCGCCAGCAGCTTGGGCTTAGCGGGAGTTTTAGAGACCCAGTACTTC. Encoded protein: CASSLGLAGVLETQYF.

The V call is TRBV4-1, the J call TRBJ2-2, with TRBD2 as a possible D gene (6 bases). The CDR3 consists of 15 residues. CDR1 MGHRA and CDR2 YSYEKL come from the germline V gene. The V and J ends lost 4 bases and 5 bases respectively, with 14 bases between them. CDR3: CASSLEGPRTGELFF. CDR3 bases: TGCGCCAGCAGCCTGGAGGGCCCTCGTACCGGGGAGCTGTTTTTT.

CDR3 DNA: TGTGCCAGCAGCTTGGGTGAGAATCATCAGCCCCAGCATTTT. Residues: CASSLGENHQPQHF. This chain uses TRBV7-6 with TRBJ1-5; D not certain. Germline CDR1 and CDR2: SGHVS and FNYEAQ. V lost 3 bases to trimming and J lost 5 bases, with 11 bases between them. The CDR3 spans 14 residues. Full variable domain (outside the CDR3, taken from reference TRBV7-6 and TRBJ1-5): GAGVSQSPRYKVTKRGQDVALRCDPISGHVSLYWYRQALGQGPEFLTYFNYEAQQDKSGLPNDRFSAERPEGSISTLTIQRTEQRDSAMYRCASSLGENHQPQHFGDGTRLSIL.

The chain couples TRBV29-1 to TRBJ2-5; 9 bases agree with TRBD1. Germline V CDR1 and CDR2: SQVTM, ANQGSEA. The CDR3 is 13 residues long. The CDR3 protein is CTYARDRVQTQYF. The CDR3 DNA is TGCACCTATGCCCGGGACAGGGTTCAGACCCAGTACTTC.

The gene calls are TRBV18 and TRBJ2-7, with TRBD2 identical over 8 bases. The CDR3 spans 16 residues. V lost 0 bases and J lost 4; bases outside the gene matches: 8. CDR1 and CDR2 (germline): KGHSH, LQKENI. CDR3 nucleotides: TGTGCCAGCTCACCACCGGGGGGCGGGAGGACATACGAGCAGTACTTC. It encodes CASSPPGGGRTYEQYF.

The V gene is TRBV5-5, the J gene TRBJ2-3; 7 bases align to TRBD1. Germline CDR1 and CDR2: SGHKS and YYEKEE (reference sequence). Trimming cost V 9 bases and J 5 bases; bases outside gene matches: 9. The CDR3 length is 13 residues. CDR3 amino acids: CATGDRARDTQYF. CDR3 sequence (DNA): TGTGCCACCGGAGACAGGGCGAGAGATACGCAGTATTTT.

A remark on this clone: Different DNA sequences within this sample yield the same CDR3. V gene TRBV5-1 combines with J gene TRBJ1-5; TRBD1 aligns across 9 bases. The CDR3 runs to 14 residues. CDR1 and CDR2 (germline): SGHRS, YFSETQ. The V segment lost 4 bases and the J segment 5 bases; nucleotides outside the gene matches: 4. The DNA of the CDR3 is TGCGCCAGCAGCCCCGGACAGGGGTATCAGCCCCAGCATTTT. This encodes CASSPGQGYQPQHF.

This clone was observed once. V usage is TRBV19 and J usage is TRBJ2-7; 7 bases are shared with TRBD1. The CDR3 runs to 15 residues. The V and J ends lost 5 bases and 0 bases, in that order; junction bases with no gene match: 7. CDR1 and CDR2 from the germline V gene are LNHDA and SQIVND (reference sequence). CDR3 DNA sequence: TGTGCCAGTAGTGGTTTAGGGGACAGCTCCTACGAGCAGTACTTC. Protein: CASSGLGDSSYEQYF.

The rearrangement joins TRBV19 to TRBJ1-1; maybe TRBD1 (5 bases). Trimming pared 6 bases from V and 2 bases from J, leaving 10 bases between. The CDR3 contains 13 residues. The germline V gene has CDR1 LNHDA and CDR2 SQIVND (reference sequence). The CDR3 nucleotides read TGTGCCAGTAGACAGGAAGCAAACACTGAAGCTTTCTTT. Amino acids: CASRQEANTEAFF.

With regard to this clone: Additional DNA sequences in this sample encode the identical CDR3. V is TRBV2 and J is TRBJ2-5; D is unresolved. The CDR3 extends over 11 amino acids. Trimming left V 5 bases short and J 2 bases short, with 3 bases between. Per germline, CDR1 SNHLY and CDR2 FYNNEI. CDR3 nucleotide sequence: TGTGCCAGCAGTTATCAAGAGACCCAGTACTTC. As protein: CASSYQETQYF.

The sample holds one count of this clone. The CDR3 DNA reads as TGTGCCAGCAGTCAAAACAGGGCTGCCTATGGCTACACCTTC. As protein: CASSQNRAAYGYTF. This chain connects TRBV2 to TRBJ1-2, with TRBD1 as a possible D gene (6 bases). The CDR3 is 14 residues long. The germline V and J ends were trimmed by 5 bases and 4 bases, with 14 bases remaining between them. In germline, CDR1 is SNHLY, CDR2 FYNNEI.

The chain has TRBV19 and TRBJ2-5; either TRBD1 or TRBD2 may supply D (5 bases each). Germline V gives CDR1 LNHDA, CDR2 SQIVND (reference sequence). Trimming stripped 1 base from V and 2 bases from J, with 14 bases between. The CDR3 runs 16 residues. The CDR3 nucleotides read TGTGCCAGTAGTATAGGAGGGGCCGCCTCGCAAGAGACCCAGTACTTC. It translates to CASSIGGAASQETQYF. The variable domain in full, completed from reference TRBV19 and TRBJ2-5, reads DGGITQSPKYLFRKEGQNVTLSCEQNLNHDAMYWYRQDPGQGLRLIYYSQIVNDFQKGDIAEGYSVSREKKESFPLTVTSAQKNPTAFYLCASSIGGAASQETQYFGPGTRLLVL.

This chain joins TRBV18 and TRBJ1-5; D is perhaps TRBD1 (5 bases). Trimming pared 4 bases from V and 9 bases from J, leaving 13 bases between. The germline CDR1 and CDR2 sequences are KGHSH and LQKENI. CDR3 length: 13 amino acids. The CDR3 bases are TGTGCCAGCTCACGATTCGATGGGGGGCCCCAGCATTTT. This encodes CASSRFDGGPQHF.

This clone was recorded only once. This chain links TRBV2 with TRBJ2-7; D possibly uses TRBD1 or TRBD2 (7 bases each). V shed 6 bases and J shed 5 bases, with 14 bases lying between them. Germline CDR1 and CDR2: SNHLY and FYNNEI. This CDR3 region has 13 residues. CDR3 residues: CASRRAGQNEQYF. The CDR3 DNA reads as TGTGCCAGCAGACGAGCGGGACAGAACGAGCAGTACTTC.

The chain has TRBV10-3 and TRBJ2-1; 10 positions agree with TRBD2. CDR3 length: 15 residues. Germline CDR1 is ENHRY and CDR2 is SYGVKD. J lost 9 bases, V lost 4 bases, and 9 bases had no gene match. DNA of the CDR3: TGTGCCATCAGTGTTGAAGCGGGAGGGCCAGGTGAGCAGTTCTTC. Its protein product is CAISVEAGGPGEQFF.

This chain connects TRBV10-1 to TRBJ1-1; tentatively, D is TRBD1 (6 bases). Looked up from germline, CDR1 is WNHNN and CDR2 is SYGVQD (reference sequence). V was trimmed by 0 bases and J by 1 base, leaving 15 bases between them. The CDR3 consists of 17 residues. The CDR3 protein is CASSESKGGARNTEAFF. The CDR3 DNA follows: TGCGCCAGCAGTGAGTCGAAAGGGGGAGCACGGAACACTGAAGCTTTCTTT.

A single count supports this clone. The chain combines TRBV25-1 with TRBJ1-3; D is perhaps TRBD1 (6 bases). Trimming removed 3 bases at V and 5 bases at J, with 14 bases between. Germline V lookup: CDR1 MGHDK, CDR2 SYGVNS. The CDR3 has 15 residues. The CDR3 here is CASSDTTGNRNTIYF. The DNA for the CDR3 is TGTGCCAGCAGTGACACGACAGGAAATAGAAACACCATATATTTT.

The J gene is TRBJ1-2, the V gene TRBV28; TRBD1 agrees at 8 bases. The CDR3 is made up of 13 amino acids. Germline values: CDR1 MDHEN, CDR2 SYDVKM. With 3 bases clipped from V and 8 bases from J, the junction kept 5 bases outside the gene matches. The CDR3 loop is CASSFGGQGGYTF. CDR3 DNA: TGTGCCAGCAGTTTTGGAGGACAGGGAGGCTACACCTTC.

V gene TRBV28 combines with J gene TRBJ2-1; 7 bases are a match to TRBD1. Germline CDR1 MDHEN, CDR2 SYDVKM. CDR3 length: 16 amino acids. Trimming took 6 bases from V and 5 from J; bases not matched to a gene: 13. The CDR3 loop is CASSFHRGRGHNEQFF. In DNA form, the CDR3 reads TGTGCCAGCAGCTTCCACAGGGGTCGGGGACACAATGAGCAGTTCTTC.

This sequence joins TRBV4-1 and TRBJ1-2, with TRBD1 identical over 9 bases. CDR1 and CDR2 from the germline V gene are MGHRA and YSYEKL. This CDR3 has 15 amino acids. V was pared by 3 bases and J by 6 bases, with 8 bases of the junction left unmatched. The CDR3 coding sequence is TGCGCCAGCAGCCAGGACAGGGGAAGCCGGAATGGCTACACCTTC. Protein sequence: CASSQDRGSRNGYTF.